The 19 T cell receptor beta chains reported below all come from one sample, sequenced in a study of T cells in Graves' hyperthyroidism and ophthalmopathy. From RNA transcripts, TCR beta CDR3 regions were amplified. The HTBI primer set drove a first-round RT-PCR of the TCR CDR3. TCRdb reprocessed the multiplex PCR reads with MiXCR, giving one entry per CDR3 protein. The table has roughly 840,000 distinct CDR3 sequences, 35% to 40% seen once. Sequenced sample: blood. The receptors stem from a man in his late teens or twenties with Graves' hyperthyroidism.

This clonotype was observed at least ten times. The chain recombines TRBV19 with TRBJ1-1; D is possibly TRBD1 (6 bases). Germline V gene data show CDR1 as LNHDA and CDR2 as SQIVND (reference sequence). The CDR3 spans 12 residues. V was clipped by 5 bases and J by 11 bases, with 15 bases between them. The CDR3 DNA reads TGTGCCAGTAGTTACAGGGCTTATGATGCTTTCTTT. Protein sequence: CASSYRAYDAFF.

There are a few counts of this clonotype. This CDR3 reads CASSYSQSSYEQYF. CDR3 nucleotide sequence: TGTGCCAGCAGTTACTCGCAGAGCTCCTACGAGCAGTACTTC. The chain recombines TRBV6-2 or TRBV6-3 with TRBJ2-7; D is uncertain. V was trimmed by 0 bases and J by 0 bases, leaving 6 bases between them. The germline CDR1 and CDR2 sequences are MNHEY and SVGEGT. The CDR3 extends over 14 amino acids.

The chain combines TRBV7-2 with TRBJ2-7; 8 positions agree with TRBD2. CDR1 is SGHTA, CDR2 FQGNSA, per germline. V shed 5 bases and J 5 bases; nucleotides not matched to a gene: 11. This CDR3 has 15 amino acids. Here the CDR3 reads CASSPQGLDRDEQYF. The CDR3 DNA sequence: TGTGCCAGCAGCCCTCAGGGACTAGATCGAGACGAGCAGTACTTC.

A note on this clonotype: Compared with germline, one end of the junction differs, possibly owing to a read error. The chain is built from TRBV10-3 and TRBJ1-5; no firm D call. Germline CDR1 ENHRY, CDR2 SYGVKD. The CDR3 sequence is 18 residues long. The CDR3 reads CASSYSTGGRLGGQPQHF. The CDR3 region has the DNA TGTGCCAGCAGTTACTCGACGGGAGGGCGGTTAGGTGGTCAGCCCCAGCATTTT.

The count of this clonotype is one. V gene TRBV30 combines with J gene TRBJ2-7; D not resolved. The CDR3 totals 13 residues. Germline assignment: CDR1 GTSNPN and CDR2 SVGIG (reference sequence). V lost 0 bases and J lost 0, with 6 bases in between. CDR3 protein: CAWSVSYSYEQYF. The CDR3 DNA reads TGTGCCTGGAGTGTTTCTTACTCCTACGAGCAGTACTTC.

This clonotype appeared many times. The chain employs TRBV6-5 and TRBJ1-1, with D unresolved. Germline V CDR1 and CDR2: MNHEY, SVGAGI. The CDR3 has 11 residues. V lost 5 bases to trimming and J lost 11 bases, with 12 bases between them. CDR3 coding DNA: TGTGCCAGCAGTCGCGGACCGGCTGCTTTCTTT. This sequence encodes CASSRGPAAFF.

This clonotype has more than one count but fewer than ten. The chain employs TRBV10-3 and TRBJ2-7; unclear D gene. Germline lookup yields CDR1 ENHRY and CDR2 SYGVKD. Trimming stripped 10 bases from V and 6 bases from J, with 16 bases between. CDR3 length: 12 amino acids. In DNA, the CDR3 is TGTGCCAGCTCAACCGACTGGCCCGAGCAGTACTTC. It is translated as CASSTDWPEQYF.

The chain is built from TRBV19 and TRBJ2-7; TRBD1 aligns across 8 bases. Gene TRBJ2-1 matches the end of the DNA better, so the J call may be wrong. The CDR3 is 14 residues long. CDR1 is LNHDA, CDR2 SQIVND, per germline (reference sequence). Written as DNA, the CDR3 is TGTGCCAGTAGTATGGTACAGGGGGTGGACGAGCAGTTCTTC. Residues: CASSMVQGVDEQFF.

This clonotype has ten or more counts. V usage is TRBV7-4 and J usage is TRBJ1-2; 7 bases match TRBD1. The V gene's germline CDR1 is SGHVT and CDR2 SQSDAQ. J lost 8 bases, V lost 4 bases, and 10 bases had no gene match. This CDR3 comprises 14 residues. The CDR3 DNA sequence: TGTGCCAGCAGCTCAGACAGGGTGGAGAGAGGCTACACCTTC. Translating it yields CASSSDRVERGYTF.

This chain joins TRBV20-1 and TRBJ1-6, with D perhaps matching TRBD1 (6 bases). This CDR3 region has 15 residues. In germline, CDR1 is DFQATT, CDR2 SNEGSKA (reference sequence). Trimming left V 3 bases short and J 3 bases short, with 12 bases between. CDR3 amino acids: CSARRSGHYNSPLHF. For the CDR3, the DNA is TGCAGTGCTAGGCGGTCGGGACACTATAATTCACCCCTCCACTTT.

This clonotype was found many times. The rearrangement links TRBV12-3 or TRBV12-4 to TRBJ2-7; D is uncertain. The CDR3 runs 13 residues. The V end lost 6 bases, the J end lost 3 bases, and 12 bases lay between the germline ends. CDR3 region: CASSYRGGYEQYF. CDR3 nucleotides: TGTGCCAGCAGCTACAGAGGCGGCTACGAGCAGTACTTC.

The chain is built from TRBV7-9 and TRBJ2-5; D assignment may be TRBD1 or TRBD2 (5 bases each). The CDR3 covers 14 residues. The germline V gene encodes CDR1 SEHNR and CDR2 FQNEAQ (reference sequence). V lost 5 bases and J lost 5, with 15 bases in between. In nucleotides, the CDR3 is TGTGCCAGCAGCCTAGGGCCAGAGGGGGAGACCCAGTACTTC. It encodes CASSLGPEGETQYF.

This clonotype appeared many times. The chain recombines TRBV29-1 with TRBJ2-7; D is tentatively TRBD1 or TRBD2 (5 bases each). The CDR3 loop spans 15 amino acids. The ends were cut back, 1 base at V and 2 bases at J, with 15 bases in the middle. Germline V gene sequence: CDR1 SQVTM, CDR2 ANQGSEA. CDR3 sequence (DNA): TGCAGCGTTGAAGTTAGGAGGACACTTGCCTACGAGCAGTACTTC. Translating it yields CSVEVRRTLAYEQYF.

In DNA form, the CDR3 reads TGTGCCAGCAGCTCTTACACTTACCTCGTTTCGTTTGAAGCTTTCTTT. Its protein is CASSSYTYLVSFEAFF. The chain joins TRBV2 to TRBJ1-1; D is unclear. Trimming took off 6 bases at V and 7 bases at J, with 24 bases between the two ends. Germline lookup yields CDR1 SNHLY and CDR2 FYNNEI. CDR3 length: 16 amino acids.

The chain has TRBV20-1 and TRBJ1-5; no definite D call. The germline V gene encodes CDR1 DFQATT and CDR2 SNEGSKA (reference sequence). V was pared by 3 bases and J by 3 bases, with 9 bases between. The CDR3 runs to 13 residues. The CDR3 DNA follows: TGCAGTGCTAGCCAGGAAGACAATCAGCCCCAGCATTTT. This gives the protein CSASQEDNQPQHF.

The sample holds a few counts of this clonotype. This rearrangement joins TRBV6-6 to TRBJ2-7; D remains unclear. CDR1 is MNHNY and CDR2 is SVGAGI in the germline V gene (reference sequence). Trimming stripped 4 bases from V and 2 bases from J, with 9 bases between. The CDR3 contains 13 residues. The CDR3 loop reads CASSWSNTYEQYF. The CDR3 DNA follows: TGTGCCAGCAGTTGGTCAAACACCTACGAGCAGTACTTC.

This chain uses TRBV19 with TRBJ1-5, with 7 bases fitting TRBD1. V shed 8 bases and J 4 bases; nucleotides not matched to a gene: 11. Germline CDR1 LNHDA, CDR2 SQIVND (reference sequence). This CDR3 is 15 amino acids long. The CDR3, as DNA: TGTGCCAGTGGTTGGGGGACAGAGCTAAATCAGCCCCAGCATTTT. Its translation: CASGWGTELNQPQHF.

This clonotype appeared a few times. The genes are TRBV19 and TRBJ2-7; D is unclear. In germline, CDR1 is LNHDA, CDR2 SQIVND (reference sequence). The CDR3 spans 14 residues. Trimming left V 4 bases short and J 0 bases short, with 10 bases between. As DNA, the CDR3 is TGTGCCAGTAGTAGTGCGCTTAGCTCCTACGAGCAGTACTTC. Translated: CASSSALSSYEQYF.

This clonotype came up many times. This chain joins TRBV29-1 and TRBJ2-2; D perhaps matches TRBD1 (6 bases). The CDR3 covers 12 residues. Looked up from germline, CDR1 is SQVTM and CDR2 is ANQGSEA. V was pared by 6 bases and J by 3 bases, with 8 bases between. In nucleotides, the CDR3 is TGCAGCGTCCGACAGGACACCGGGGAGCTGTTTTTT. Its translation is CSVRQDTGELFF.